These 24 T cell receptor beta chains originate from one sample sequenced in a study of T cell changes during pregnancy in multiple sclerosis. Only in-frame clones appear in the TCRdb table, and some are missing; sequencing was by immunoSEQ multiplex PCR. The data show tens of thousands of clones, with over 80% seen just once and 2.8% held by the top ten. Here the sequenced sample was peripheral blood, taken in the third trimester of pregnancy. The source is a female donor in good health, enrolled as a control in a pregnancy study.

This sequence joins TRBV18 and TRBJ1-1; no reliable D call. With 1 base removed from V and 1 base from J, the gap between germline ends came to 10 bases. The CDR3 is 15 amino acids. Germline CDR1 KGHSH, CDR2 LQKENI. CDR3 sequence (DNA): TGTGCCAGCTCACCACGAACACAGAGGAACACTGAAGCTTTCTTT. It encodes CASSPRTQRNTEAFF.

The V and J genes are TRBV10-3 and TRBJ2-7; 9 bases match TRBD1. The junction had 6 bases not matched to a gene; V was cut back by 4 bases and J by 5 bases. CDR1 ENHRY and CDR2 SYGVKD come from the germline V gene. The CDR3 runs 14 residues. CDR3 sequence (DNA): TGTGCCATCAGTGGGGGGACAGGGCTCCACGAGCAGTACTTC. Its translation: CAISGGTGLHEQYF.

The table lists this clone with a count of one. This sequence joins TRBV15 and TRBJ2-1; 11 bases align to TRBD2. The CDR3 extends over 16 amino acids. Germline CDR1 LNHNV, CDR2 YYDKDF (reference sequence). V lost 5 bases, J lost 7 bases, and 10 bases stayed unmatched. As DNA, the CDR3 is TGTGCCACCAGCGGTCTCCTAGCGGGAGGAGGGAATGAGCAGTTCTTC. Its translation is CATSGLLAGGGNEQFF.

This rearrangement joins TRBV29-1 to TRBJ2-7, with 9 bases lining up with TRBD1. The CDR3 is 13 amino acids. Germline V gene sequence: CDR1 SQVTM, CDR2 ANQGSEA. The V and J ends lost 5 bases and 7 bases, in that order; junction bases with no gene match: 9. The DNA of the CDR3 is TGCAGCGTTTTTGGACAGGGGTCAGGTGAGCAGTACTTC. It translates to CSVFGQGSGEQYF.

This clone appeared a single time. The rearrangement links TRBV18 to TRBJ2-2; D is unresolved. The CDR3 has 14 residues. CDR1 is KGHSH, CDR2 LQKENI, per germline. V dropped 0 bases and J dropped 4 bases, with 6 bases sitting between them. CDR3 region: CASSPPRFTGELFF. The CDR3 DNA reads TGTGCCAGCTCACCACCGAGGTTCACCGGGGAGCTGTTTTTT.

The chain recombines TRBV23-1 with TRBJ2-5, with a weak D call TRBD2 (6 bases). TRBV23-1 is designated an ORF whose function remains uncertain. V lost 10 bases to trimming and J lost 2 bases, with 14 bases between them. This CDR3 has 13 amino acids. The CDR3 DNA reads as TGCGCCACCCCAAGGGACTCTCAAGAGACCCAGTACTTC. Translation gives CATPRDSQETQYF.

The rearrangement uses TRBV11-1 and TRBJ2-7; weak D call: TRBD1 (6 bases). The CDR3 is 15 amino acids. In germline, CDR1 is SGHAT, CDR2 FQDESV (reference sequence). V dropped 0 bases and J dropped 9 bases, with 18 bases sitting between them. CDR3 nucleotides: TGTGCCAGCAGCTTAGCGGGGGCGGTCCTCGGTGTGCAGTACTTC. This translates into CASSLAGAVLGVQYF.

The chain employs TRBV19 and TRBJ1-3; D is unresolved. The CDR3 length is 16 residues. V lost 0 bases to trimming and J lost 5 bases, with 14 bases between them. The germline V gene encodes CDR1 LNHDA and CDR2 SQIVND (reference sequence). The CDR3 DNA sequence: TGTGCCAGTAGTATAGATCAAGCAGGATACCGAAACACCATATATTTT. Residues: CASSIDQAGYRNTIYF.

The chain combines TRBV28 with TRBJ1-2, with TRBD1 as a possible D gene (6 bases). The CDR3 runs to 12 residues. The V end was cut by 6 bases, the J end by 8 bases, with 13 bases between. Germline V CDR1 and CDR2: MDHEN, SYDVKM. The CDR3, as DNA: TGTGCCAGCAGGATACAGGGTAGGGGCTACACCTTC. Translating it yields CASRIQGRGYTF.

Only a few counts were recorded for this clone. The rearrangement joins TRBV11-2 to TRBJ1-6; tentatively, D is TRBD1 (6 bases). Trimming left V 0 bases short and J 9 bases short, with 12 bases between. Per the germline V gene, CDR1 is SGHAT and CDR2 is FQNNGV. There are 15 residues in the CDR3. For the CDR3, the DNA is TGTGCCAGCAGCTTAGACGGGGGGCTAGGTTCACCCCTCCACTTT. The encoded protein is CASSLDGGLGSPLHF.

The chain links TRBV7-8 to TRBJ2-1; D unclear. The CDR3 sequence is 15 residues long. The germline V gene has CDR1 SGHVS and CDR2 FQNEAQ. V lost 1 base and J 0 bases, leaving 7 bases between the germline ends. For the CDR3, the DNA is TGTGCCAGCAGCTTAGGGTCGAGCTCCTACAATGAGCAGTTCTTC. Translating gives CASSLGSSSYNEQFF.

The rearrangement links TRBV5-4 to TRBJ1-1; unclear D gene. This CDR3 spans 12 amino acids. The germline gives CDR1 SGHNT, CDR2 YYREEE (reference sequence). Between the trimmed V and J ends, which lost 0 bases and 5 bases, there was a span of 5 bases. CDR3 coding DNA: TGTGCCAGCAGCTTGGATCGGACTGAAGCTTTCTTT. Its protein is CASSLDRTEAFF.

The chain's CDR3 is CASSDGSGTITGELFF. The CDR3 DNA reads as TGTGCCAGCAGTGATGGTAGCGGGACGATTACCGGGGAGCTGTTTTTT. The gene calls are TRBV2 and TRBJ2-2; 8 bases agree with TRBD2. The ends lost 3 bases at V and 5 bases at J; junction bases unmatched: 8. The germline gives CDR1 SNHLY, CDR2 FYNNEI. This CDR3 comprises 16 residues.

This chain links TRBV28 with TRBJ1-2; D remains ambiguous. Trimming stripped 5 bases from V and 8 bases from J, with 12 bases between. The CDR3 has 12 amino acids. Germline CDR1 and CDR2: MDHEN and SYDVKM. The CDR3 here is CASSPVAEGYTF. The DNA of the CDR3 is TGTGCCAGCAGTCCCGTTGCGGAAGGCTACACCTTC.

This chain uses TRBV12-5 with TRBJ2-5; 7 bases line up with TRBD2. Losses at the gene ends were 2 bases for V and 3 bases for J; bases not matched to a gene: 6. The CDR3 loop spans 15 amino acids. Germline lookup yields CDR1 LGHNT and CDR2 FRNRAP. In nucleotides, the CDR3 is TGTGCTAGTGGTTTGAGGCGGGAGATAAAAGAGACCCAGTACTTC. Protein product: CASGLRREIKETQYF.

J is TRBJ2-7 and V is TRBV7-9; the D is unclear. Trimming took off 0 bases at V and 4 bases at J, with 10 bases between the two ends. Germline CDR1 reads SEHNR; CDR2 reads FQNEAQ (reference sequence). The CDR3 runs to 14 residues. The CDR3 bases are TGTGCCAGCAGCTTAGCCCCCTGGAGATACGAGCAGTACTTC. Translated, it gives CASSLAPWRYEQYF. Full variable domain (outside the CDR3, taken from reference TRBV7-9 and TRBJ2-7): DTGVSQNPRHKITKRGQNVTFRCDPISEHNRLYWYRQTLGQGPEFLTYFQNEAQLEKSRLLSDRFSAERPKGSFSTLEIQRTEQGDSAMYLCASSLAPWRYEQYFGPGTRLTVT.

This clone came up a few times. The genes are TRBV7-9 and TRBJ1-6; D call uncertain. V dropped 2 bases and J dropped 11 bases, with 7 bases sitting between them. CDR3 size: 12 residues. Germline V CDR1 and CDR2: SEHNR, FQNEAQ (reference sequence). CDR3 region: CASSLSGAPLHF. DNA of the CDR3: TGTGCCAGCAGCTTATCCGGGGCACCCCTCCACTTT.

V gene TRBV28 combines with J gene TRBJ2-1, with TRBD1 as a possible D gene (5 bases). The V end was cut by 4 bases, the J end by 12 bases, with 19 bases between. The CDR3 has 14 amino acids. CDR1 and CDR2 from the germline V gene are MDHEN and SYDVKM. CDR3 in amino acids: CASSSTEIRLRQFF. The CDR3 DNA reads as TGTGCCAGCAGTTCGACAGAGATTCGATTAAGGCAGTTCTTC.

The chain combines TRBV13 with TRBJ1-5, with D perhaps matching TRBD1 (6 bases). The germline V gene has CDR1 PRHDT and CDR2 FYEKMQ (reference sequence). The CDR3 spans 13 residues. Trimming took off 5 bases at V and 7 bases at J, with 12 bases between the two ends. In DNA form, the CDR3 reads TGTGCCAGCAGCGCCACAGGGTCCCAGCCCCAGCATTTT. Translating gives CASSATGSQPQHF.

The rearrangement uses TRBV5-6 and TRBJ2-1; a weak D match, TRBD2 (6 bases). The germline V gene encodes CDR1 SGHDT and CDR2 YYEEEE. The CDR3 length is 17 residues. The ends were cut back, 4 bases at V and 2 bases at J, with 19 bases in the middle. The CDR3 DNA is TGTGCCAGCAGCCTTAAGACGGGACTCGCGACCTACAATGAGCAGTTCTTC. Translating it yields CASSLKTGLATYNEQFF.

This clone was detected only once. The CDR3 bases are TGTGCCAGCAGCCCCCCTAGCGTGGGGTGGGAAGAGACCCAGTACTTC. Protein product: CASSPPSVGWEETQYF. The chain recombines TRBV7-2 with TRBJ2-5; D may be TRBD2 (6 bases). The CDR3 loop spans 16 amino acids. Germline V gives CDR1 SGHTA, CDR2 FQGNSA. The ends were cut back, 5 bases at V and 3 bases at J, with 19 bases in the middle.

The chain recombines TRBV19 with TRBJ2-7; D not certain. The V gene lost 2 bases and the J gene lost 6 bases, with 8 bases spanning the gap. Germline CDR1 reads LNHDA; CDR2 reads SQIVND (reference sequence). The CDR3 extends over 12 amino acids. The CDR3 region has the DNA TGTGCCAGTAGTATAAGTGGAGCCGAGCAGTACTTC. Its protein is CASSISGAEQYF.

The rearrangement joins TRBV7-9 to TRBJ1-2; tentative D call: TRBD1 (5 bases). Germline V gene lookup returns CDR1 SEHNR and CDR2 FQNEAQ (reference sequence). Trimming shortened V by 7 bases and J by 7 bases, and 25 bases separated the two germline ends. CDR3 length: 16 residues. CDR3 sequence (DNA): TGTGCCAGCATTTTAGACCCCCACCGGGGGGTAAGTGGCTACACCTTC. Translating gives CASILDPHRGVSGYTF.

The chain links TRBV28 to TRBJ1-6, with 8 bases aligning to TRBD1. Trimming at V came to 2 bases and at J to 0 bases, leaving 9 bases not matched to a gene. The CDR3 has 19 amino acids. CDR1 is MDHEN and CDR2 is SYDVKM in the germline V gene. The CDR3 spells CASSLRTGKFYSYNSPLHF. CDR3 coding DNA: TGTGCCAGCAGTTTAAGGACAGGGAAGTTTTACTCCTATAATTCACCCCTCCACTTT.